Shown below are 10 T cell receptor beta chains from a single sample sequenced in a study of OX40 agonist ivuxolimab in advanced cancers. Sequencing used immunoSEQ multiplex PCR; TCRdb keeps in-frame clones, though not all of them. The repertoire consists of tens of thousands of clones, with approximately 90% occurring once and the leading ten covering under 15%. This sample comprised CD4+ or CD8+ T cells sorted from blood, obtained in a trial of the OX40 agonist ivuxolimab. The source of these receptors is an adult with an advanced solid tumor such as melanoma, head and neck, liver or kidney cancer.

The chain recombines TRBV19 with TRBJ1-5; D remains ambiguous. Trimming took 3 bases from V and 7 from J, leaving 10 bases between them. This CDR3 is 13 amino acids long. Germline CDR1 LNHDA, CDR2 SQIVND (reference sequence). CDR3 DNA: TGTGCCAGTAGTATTAGAGTTTACCAGCCCCAGCATTTT. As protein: CASSIRVYQPQHF.

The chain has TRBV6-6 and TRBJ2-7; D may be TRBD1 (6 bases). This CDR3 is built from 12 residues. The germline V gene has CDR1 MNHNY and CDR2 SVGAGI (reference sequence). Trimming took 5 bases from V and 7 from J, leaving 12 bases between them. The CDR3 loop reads CASSRGFWEQYF. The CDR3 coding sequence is TGTGCCAGCAGTAGGGGGTTTTGGGAGCAGTACTTC.

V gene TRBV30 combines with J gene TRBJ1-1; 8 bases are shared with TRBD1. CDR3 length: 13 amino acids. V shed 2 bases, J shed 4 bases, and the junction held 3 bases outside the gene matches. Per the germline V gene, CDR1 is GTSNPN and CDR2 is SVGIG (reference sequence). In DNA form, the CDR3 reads TGTGCCTGGAGTTTCGGACAGGGCACTGAAGCTTTCTTT. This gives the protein CAWSFGQGTEAFF.

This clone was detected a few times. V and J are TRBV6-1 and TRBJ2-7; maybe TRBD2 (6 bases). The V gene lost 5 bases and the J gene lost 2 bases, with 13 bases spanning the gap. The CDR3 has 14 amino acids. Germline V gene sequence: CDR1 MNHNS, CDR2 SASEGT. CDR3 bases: TGTGCCAGCAGTTATCGCGGGGCCCCCTACGAGCAGTACTTC. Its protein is CASSYRGAPYEQYF.

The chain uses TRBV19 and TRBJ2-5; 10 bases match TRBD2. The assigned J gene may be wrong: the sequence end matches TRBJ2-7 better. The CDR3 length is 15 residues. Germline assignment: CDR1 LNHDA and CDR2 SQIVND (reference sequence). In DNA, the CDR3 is TGTGCCAGTAGTATAGAGGCTAGCGGGAGTTACGAGCAGTACTTC. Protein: CASSIEASGSYEQYF.

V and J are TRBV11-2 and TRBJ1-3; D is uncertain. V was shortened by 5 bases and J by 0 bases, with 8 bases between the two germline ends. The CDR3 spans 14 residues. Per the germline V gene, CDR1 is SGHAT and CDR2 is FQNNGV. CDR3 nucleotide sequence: TGTGCCAGCAGCCGACCCTCCTCTGGAAACACCATATATTTT. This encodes CASSRPSSGNTIYF.

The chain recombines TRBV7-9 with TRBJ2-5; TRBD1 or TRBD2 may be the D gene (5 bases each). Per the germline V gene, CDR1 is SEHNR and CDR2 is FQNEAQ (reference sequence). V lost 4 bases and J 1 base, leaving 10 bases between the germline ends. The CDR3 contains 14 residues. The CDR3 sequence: CASSSGPSQETQYF. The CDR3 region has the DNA TGTGCCAGCAGCTCGGGACCGTCCCAAGAGACCCAGTACTTC.

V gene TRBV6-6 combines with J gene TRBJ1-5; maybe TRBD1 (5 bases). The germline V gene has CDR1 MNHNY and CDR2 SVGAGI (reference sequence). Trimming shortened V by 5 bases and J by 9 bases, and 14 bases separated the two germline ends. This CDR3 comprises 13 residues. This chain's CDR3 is CASSDGDYRPQHF. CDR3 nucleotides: TGTGCCAGCAGTGACGGGGACTATCGGCCCCAGCATTTT.

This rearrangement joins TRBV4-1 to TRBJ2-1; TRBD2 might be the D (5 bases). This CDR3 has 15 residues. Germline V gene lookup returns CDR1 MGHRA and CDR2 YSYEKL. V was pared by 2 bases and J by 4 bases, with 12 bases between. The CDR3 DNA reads TGCGCCAGCAGCCAAACCCCCCTAGCATACAATGAGCAGTTCTTC. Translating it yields CASSQTPLAYNEQFF.

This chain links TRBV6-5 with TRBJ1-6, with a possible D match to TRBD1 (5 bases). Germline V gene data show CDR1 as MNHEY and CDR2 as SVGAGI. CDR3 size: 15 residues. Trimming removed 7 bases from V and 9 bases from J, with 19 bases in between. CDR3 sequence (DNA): TGTGCCAGCACCTCGGACATACAACTGGGTTCACCCCTCCACTTT. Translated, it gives CASTSDIQLGSPLHF.